This is a list of T cell receptor beta chains from one sample in a study of T cell responses to AZD1222 COVID-19 vaccine. Clones were read by immunoSEQ multiplex PCR, and TCRdb kept only the in-frame ones, dropping some. The sample lists roughly 200,000 clones, approximately 92% seen once, with approximately 1.4% in the top ten. The sample was peripheral blood, taken on day 0 of AZD1222 vaccination. These receptors were collected from an adult in good health. The conserved cysteine and the conserved F or W are not part of the CDR3 here. Each record gives: V gene, J gene, CDR3 length, CDR3 protein.

v_gene: TRBV30; j_gene: TRBJ1-3; len: 14; CDR3aa: AWSTETGRYGNTIY
v_gene: TRBV27; j_gene: TRBJ2-7; len: 13; CDR3aa: ASSFLQGRNYEQY
v_gene: TRBV6-2/TRBV6-3; j_gene: TRBJ1-3; len: 12; CDR3aa: ASSYGQSGNTIY
v_gene: TRBV13; j_gene: TRBJ1-2; len: 12; CDR3aa: ASSPPGDLYGYT
v_gene: TRBV7-2; j_gene: TRBJ1-4; len: 13; CDR3aa: ASSPTEGLSEKLF
v_gene: TRBV18; j_gene: TRBJ1-2; len: 12; CDR3aa: ASSISGAGYGYT
v_gene: TRBV30; j_gene: TRBJ2-7; len: 10; CDR3aa: AWGGTGYEQY
v_gene: TRBV11-2; j_gene: TRBJ1-1; len: 11; CDR3aa: ASSLDRVTEAF
v_gene: TRBV18; j_gene: TRBJ2-3; len: 12; CDR3aa: ASSQGSLQDTQY
v_gene: TRBV6-4; j_gene: TRBJ2-2; len: 12; CDR3aa: ASSVQGGAGELF
v_gene: TRBV5-5; j_gene: TRBJ1-4; len: 12; CDR3aa: ASSSLQENEKLF
v_gene: TRBV10-3; j_gene: TRBJ1-4; len: 12; CDR3aa: AIAGEATNEKLF
v_gene: TRBV6-6; j_gene: TRBJ2-7; len: 12; CDR3aa: ASSYSGQGYEQY
v_gene: TRBV19; j_gene: TRBJ2-7; len: 10; CDR3aa: AIPPRGHEQY
v_gene: TRBV7-8; j_gene: TRBJ1-1; len: 13; CDR3aa: ASRPSGDRNTEAF
v_gene: TRBV7-9; j_gene: TRBJ2-2; len: 17; CDR3aa: ASSPPLLAVIANTGELF
v_gene: TRBV27; j_gene: TRBJ1-1; len: 14; CDR3aa: ASSPPPERVGTEAF
v_gene: TRBV11-2; j_gene: TRBJ2-1; len: 13; CDR3aa: ASSPGQYYYNEQF
v_gene: TRBV9; j_gene: TRBJ2-2; len: 14; CDR3aa: ASSVLAGAITGELF
v_gene: TRBV9; j_gene: TRBJ2-5; len: 12; CDR3aa: ASSPGGSQETQY
v_gene: TRBV5-1; j_gene: TRBJ1-2; len: 12; CDR3aa: ASSLEGGNYGYT
v_gene: TRBV5-1; j_gene: TRBJ2-5; len: 12; CDR3aa: ASSLEAGRETQY
v_gene: TRBV5-1; j_gene: TRBJ2-7; len: 14; CDR3aa: ASSVEGPSGAYEQY
v_gene: TRBV7-9; j_gene: TRBJ2-3; len: 14; CDR3aa: ASSLAYPPSTDTQY
v_gene: TRBV28; j_gene: TRBJ1-4; len: 12; CDR3aa: ASSEGQGREKLF
v_gene: TRBV19; j_gene: TRBJ2-1; len: 17; CDR3aa: ASSILAGTSGSSYNEQF
v_gene: TRBV15; j_gene: TRBJ2-5; len: 11; CDR3aa: ATSRSGVETQY
v_gene: TRBV5-4; j_gene: TRBJ2-7; len: 12; CDR3aa: ASSLAIPPYEQY
v_gene: TRBV6-2/TRBV6-3; j_gene: TRBJ1-5; len: 12; CDR3aa: ASSSGTVNQPQH
v_gene: TRBV19; j_gene: TRBJ2-6; len: 13; CDR3aa: ASSSDSSGANVLT
v_gene: TRBV6-4; j_gene: TRBJ1-2; len: 13; CDR3aa: ASSESRARTNGYT
v_gene: TRBV7-9; j_gene: TRBJ1-5; len: 11; CDR3aa: ASSRDPDQPQH
v_gene: TRBV19; j_gene: TRBJ2-3; len: 11; CDR3aa: ASSGGRTDTQY
v_gene: TRBV24-1; j_gene: TRBJ2-5; len: 10; CDR3aa: ATSSAQGAQY
v_gene: TRBV6-6; j_gene: TRBJ1-1; len: 11; CDR3aa: ASSYGQGTEAF
v_gene: TRBV7-3; j_gene: TRBJ1-1; len: 11; CDR3aa: ASSITTGGEAF
v_gene: TRBV2; j_gene: TRBJ1-5; len: 12; CDR3aa: ASGQGGSNQPQH
v_gene: TRBV5-5; j_gene: TRBJ1-2; len: 11; CDR3aa: ASSLPGRGGYT
v_gene: TRBV6-5; j_gene: TRBJ1-2; len: 11; CDR3aa: ASSGGANYGYT
v_gene: TRBV28; j_gene: TRBJ1-6; len: 13; CDR3aa: ASSLKGWYNSPLH
v_gene: TRBV10-1; j_gene: TRBJ1-2; len: 11; CDR3aa: ASSAGRDYGYT
v_gene: TRBV15; j_gene: TRBJ1-5; len: 12; CDR3aa: ATSRDAGDQPQH
v_gene: TRBV5-6; j_gene: TRBJ1-1; len: 9; CDR3aa: ASSLGTEAF
v_gene: TRBV4-2; j_gene: TRBJ1-1; len: 16; CDR3aa: ASSQQSRGGGWNTEAF
v_gene: TRBV6-5; j_gene: TRBJ1-5; len: 12; CDR3aa: ASSPTGSNQPQH
v_gene: TRBV6-5; j_gene: TRBJ2-5; len: 13; CDR3aa: ASSSGGQGQETQY
v_gene: TRBV29-1; j_gene: TRBJ1-5; len: 12; CDR3aa: SVLTGTGGQPQH
v_gene: TRBV7-3; j_gene: TRBJ2-3; len: 11; CDR3aa: ASSYGGANTQY
v_gene: TRBV5-1; j_gene: TRBJ2-1; len: 10; CDR3aa: ASSPLNNEQF
v_gene: TRBV7-9; j_gene: TRBJ1-1; len: 13; CDR3aa: ASRGRNLLDTEAF
v_gene: TRBV2; j_gene: TRBJ1-3; len: 16; CDR3aa: ASSEVELGDSSGNTIY
v_gene: TRBV11-2; j_gene: TRBJ1-5; len: 12; CDR3aa: ASSYQGNRQPQH
v_gene: TRBV3-1/TRBV3-2; j_gene: TRBJ1-1; len: 12; CDR3aa: ASSQETGRTEAF
v_gene: TRBV2; j_gene: TRBJ1-5; len: 17; CDR3aa: ASSETYWTGGGSNQPQH
v_gene: TRBV5-1; j_gene: TRBJ2-7; len: 14; CDR3aa: ASSTGLAGGSYEQY
v_gene: TRBV18; j_gene: TRBJ2-5; len: 10; CDR3aa: ASSQTRETQY
v_gene: TRBV18; j_gene: TRBJ1-5; len: 12; CDR3aa: ASSPGGSNQPQH
v_gene: TRBV12-3/TRBV12-4; j_gene: TRBJ1-1; len: 11; CDR3aa: ASSLYQGAEAF
v_gene: TRBV5-1; j_gene: TRBJ2-1; len: 13; CDR3aa: ASSSGGGLYNEQF
v_gene: TRBV5-4; j_gene: TRBJ2-5; len: 12; CDR3aa: ASSLLLVQETQY